These 10 T cell receptor beta chains were all obtained from the same sample, sequenced in a study of cytomegalovirus exposure and HLA in healthy donors. It was with 60 Vbeta and 13 Jbeta primers that the PCR ran. TCRdb's table, derived via immunoSEQ multiplex PCR, lists solely in-frame clones and lacks some. The sample carries 200,000 or so clones, 70% to 85% recorded once. The sample taken for sequencing was PBMCs. Receptors were obtained from a girl aged 2-15 years in good health and CMV-seronegative.

The table lists this clone with a count of one. The V gene is TRBV7-6, the J gene TRBJ1-2, with D tentatively TRBD1 (6 bases). The CDR3 has 15 residues. Germline V gene data show CDR1 as SGHVS and CDR2 as FNYEAQ. The V end was cut by 0 bases, the J end by 4 bases, with 12 bases between. The CDR3 loop is CASSLAREGGYGYTF. CDR3 bases: TGTGCCAGCAGCTTAGCGCGAGAAGGGGGCTATGGCTACACCTTC.

The V call is TRBV9, the J call TRBJ1-1; 7 bases align to TRBD1. CDR1 and CDR2 (germline): SGDLS, YYNGEE. V lost 3 bases, J lost 9 bases, and 5 bases stayed unmatched. The CDR3 sequence is 12 residues long. The chain's CDR3 is CASSAQTGKAFF. Here the CDR3 DNA reads TGTGCCAGCAGCGCCCAGACAGGGAAAGCTTTCTTT. Drawing the rest from reference TRBV9 and TRBJ1-1, the complete variable domain is DSGVTQTPKHLITATGQRVTLRCSPRSGDLSVYWYQQSLDQGLQFLIQYYNGEERAKGNILERFSAQQFPDLHSELNLSSLELGDSALYFCASSAQTGKAFFGQGTRLTVV.

The chain carries TRBV9 and TRBJ1-3; D is uncertain. The V and J ends lost 3 bases and 4 bases respectively, with 14 bases between them. The germline gives CDR1 SGDLS, CDR2 YYNGEE. CDR3 size: 15 residues. Here the CDR3 reads CASSGVREGGNTIYF. The CDR3 DNA reads TGTGCCAGCAGCGGGGTTCGGGAAGGAGGAAACACCATATATTTT.

The CDR3 DNA reads as TGTGCCAGCCCTTCTTACGTGACAGCTAACTATGGCTACACCTTC. It translates to CASPSYVTANYGYTF. The chain couples TRBV6-1 to TRBJ1-2; tentatively, D is TRBD1 (5 bases). Trimming left V 8 bases short and J 0 bases short, with 16 bases between. This CDR3 has 15 amino acids. Germline CDR1 reads MNHNS; CDR2 reads SASEGT.

V is TRBV6-1 and J is TRBJ1-2; perhaps TRBD1 as D (5 bases). This CDR3 has 14 amino acids. The germline V gene has CDR1 MNHNS and CDR2 SASEGT. V was cut by 3 bases and J by 4 bases, with 12 bases left in between. The CDR3 spells CASSDQGVIYGYTF. CDR3 bases: TGTGCCAGCAGTGATCAGGGCGTGATCTATGGCTACACCTTC.

This chain connects TRBV30 to TRBJ1-1; 10 positions agree with TRBD1. Germline V gives CDR1 GTSNPN, CDR2 SVGIG (reference sequence). CDR3 length: 11 amino acids. The V segment lost 4 bases and the J segment 10 bases; nucleotides outside the gene matches: 3. The DNA of the CDR3 is TGTGCCTGGAACCGGGACAGGGGAGCTTTCTTT. Translated: CAWNRDRGAFF. The complete variable domain, with remaining parts taken from reference TRBV30 and TRBJ1-1, reads SQTIHQWPATLVQPVGSPLSLECTVEGTSNPNLYWYRQAAGRGLQLLFYSVGIGQISSEVPQNLSASRPQDRQFILSSKKLLLSDSGFYLCAWNRDRGAFFGQGTRLTVV.

The rearrangement uses TRBV6-5 and TRBJ1-1; 7 bases line up with TRBD1. Germline values: CDR1 MNHEY, CDR2 SVGAGI. V trimming: 9 bases; J trimming: 3 bases; junction bases outside the gene matches: 10. This CDR3 spans 14 amino acids. The CDR3 here is CASFSTGQYTEAFF. The CDR3 DNA is TGTGCCAGTTTCTCAACGGGACAGTACACTGAAGCTTTCTTT.

This clone was counted only a few times. The rearrangement joins TRBV2 to TRBJ1-6; no definite D call. The CDR3 consists of 15 residues. Germline values: CDR1 SNHLY, CDR2 FYNNEI. V was pared by 5 bases and J by 9 bases, with 17 bases between. CDR3: CASSKEGREASPLHF. Here the CDR3 DNA reads TGTGCCAGCAGTAAAGAAGGGCGGGAGGCTTCACCCCTCCACTTT. The complete variable domain, with remaining parts taken from reference TRBV2 and TRBJ1-6, reads EPEVTQTPSHQVTQMGQEVILRCVPISNHLYFYWYRQILGQKVEFLVSFYNNEISEKSEIFDDQFSVERPDGSNFTLKIRSTKLEDSAMYFCASSKEGREASPLHFGNGTRLTVT.

This clone was seen once. The CDR3 reads CASSFRQGFGRPEQYF. The CDR3, as DNA: TGTGCCAGCAGTTTCCGACAGGGATTTGGTAGGCCCGAGCAGTACTTC. The rearrangement uses TRBV11-2 and TRBJ2-7; TRBD1 matches 7 bases. The CDR3 has 16 amino acids. With V trimmed by 6 bases and J by 6 bases, 17 bases remained unmatched. The V gene's germline CDR1 is SGHAT and CDR2 FQNNGV.

About this clone itself: The junction shows a germline mismatch at one end, possibly a read error. The chain uses TRBV7-9 and TRBJ1-2, with D perhaps matching TRBD1 (6 bases). The CDR3 spans 13 residues. From germline, CDR1 is SEHNR and CDR2 FQNEAQ (reference sequence). The chain's CDR3 is CSSSFGQPYGYTF. The CDR3 DNA sequence: TGTTCCAGCAGCTTCGGACAGCCTTATGGCTACACCTTC. Using reference TRBV7-9 and TRBJ1-2 for the parts outside the CDR3, the full variable domain is DTGVSQNPRHKITKRGQNVTFRCDPISEHNRLYWYRQTLGQGPEFLTYFQNEAQLEKSRLLSDRFSAERPKGSFSTLEIQRTEQGDSAMYLCSSSFGQPYGYTFGSGTRLTVV.